This T cell receptor beta chain was documented in a study of vaccination and CD4 T cells after COVID-19. Study summary: The convalescents, six males and four females, included two who were Hispanic.

This clonotype was seen more than once but under ten times. Its antigen remains unidentified. Sequenced with the Oncomine TCR Beta short-read assay was DNA taken from cultured CD4+ T cells. TCRdb itself ran the PCR reads through MiXCR, one entry per CDR3 protein. The sample carries roughly 10,000 distinct CDR3 sequences, 56% recorded once. The treatment was: roughly 10-day PBMC culture with coronavirus spike peptide pools or control peptides (ViraFEST assay). The TCR was taken from a human donor who had recovered from COVID-19. Material: CD4+ T cells from blood, cultured in vitro.

The CDR3 spells CATSRDRGYEQYF. The DNA of the CDR3 is TGTGCCACCTCAAGGGACAGGGGCTACGAGCAGTACTTC. The chain links TRBV15 to TRBJ2-7, with 10 bases that match TRBD1. Germline V gives CDR1 LNHNV, CDR2 YYDKDF (reference sequence). The CDR3 loop spans 13 amino acids. Losses at the gene ends were 8 bases for V and 3 bases for J; bases not matched to a gene: 4. The full variable domain, rest sourced from reference TRBV15 and TRBJ2-7, is DAMVIQNPRYQVTQFGKPVTLSCSQTLNHNVMYWYQQKSSQAPKLLFHYYDKDFNNEADTPDNFQSRRPNTSFCFLDIRSPGLGDTAMYLCATSRDRGYEQYFGPGTRLTVT.